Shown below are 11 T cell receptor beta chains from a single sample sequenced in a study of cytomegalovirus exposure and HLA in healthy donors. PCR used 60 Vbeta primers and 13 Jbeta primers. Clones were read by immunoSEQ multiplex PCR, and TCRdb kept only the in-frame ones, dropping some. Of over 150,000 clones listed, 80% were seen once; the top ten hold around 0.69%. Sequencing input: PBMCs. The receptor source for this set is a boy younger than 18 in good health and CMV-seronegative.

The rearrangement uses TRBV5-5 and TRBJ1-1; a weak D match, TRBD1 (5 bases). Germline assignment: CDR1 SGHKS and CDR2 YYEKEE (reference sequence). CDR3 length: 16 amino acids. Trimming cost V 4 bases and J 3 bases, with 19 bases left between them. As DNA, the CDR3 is TGTGCCAGCAGCCCCCGGGGGGAGAGAAGCTACACTGAAGCTTTCTTT. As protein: CASSPRGERSYTEAFF.

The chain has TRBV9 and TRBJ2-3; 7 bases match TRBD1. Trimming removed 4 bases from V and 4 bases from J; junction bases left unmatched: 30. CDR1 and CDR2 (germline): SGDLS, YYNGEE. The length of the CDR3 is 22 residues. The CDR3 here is CASSSRVLKGGRGERSPDTQYF. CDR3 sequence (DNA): TGTGCCAGCAGCTCCCGAGTACTCAAAGGGGGCAGGGGAGAGCGCAGCCCAGATACGCAGTATTTT.

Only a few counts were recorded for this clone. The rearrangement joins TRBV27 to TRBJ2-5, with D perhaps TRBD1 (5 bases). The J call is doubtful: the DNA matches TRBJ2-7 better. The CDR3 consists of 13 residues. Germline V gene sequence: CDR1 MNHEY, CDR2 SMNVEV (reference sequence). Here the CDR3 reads CASSPRVSYEQYF. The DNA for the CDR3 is TGTGCCAGCAGTCCCAGGGTTTCCTACGAGCAGTACTTC.

The chain's CDR3 is CASTPRQGRFNSPLHF. The CDR3 DNA reads TGTGCCAGCACCCCGCGACAGGGACGTTTCAATTCACCCCTCCACTTT. The chain combines TRBV5-6 with TRBJ1-6; TRBD1 agrees at 7 bases. The J segment lost 7 bases and the V segment lost 6 bases, leaving 13 bases of the junction unmatched. The V gene's germline CDR1 is SGHDT and CDR2 YYEEEE. There are 16 residues in the CDR3.

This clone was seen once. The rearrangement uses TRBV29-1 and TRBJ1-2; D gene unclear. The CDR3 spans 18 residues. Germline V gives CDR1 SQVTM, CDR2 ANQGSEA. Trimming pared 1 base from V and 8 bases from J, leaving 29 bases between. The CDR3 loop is CSVEGTGLNKGYGPGYTF. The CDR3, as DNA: TGCAGCGTTGAAGGGACGGGATTAAATAAGGGTTACGGCCCAGGCTACACCTTC.

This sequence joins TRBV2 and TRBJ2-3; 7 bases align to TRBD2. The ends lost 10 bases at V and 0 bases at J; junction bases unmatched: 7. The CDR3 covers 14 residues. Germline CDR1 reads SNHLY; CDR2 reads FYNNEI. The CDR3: CATKREASTDTQYF. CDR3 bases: TGTGCCACGAAGCGGGAAGCTAGCACAGATACGCAGTATTTT.

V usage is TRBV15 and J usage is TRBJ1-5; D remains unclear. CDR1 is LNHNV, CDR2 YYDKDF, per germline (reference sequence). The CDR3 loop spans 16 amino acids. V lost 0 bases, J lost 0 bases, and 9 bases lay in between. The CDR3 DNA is TGTGCCACCAGCAGAGATCTCCGGTCTAGCAATCAGCCCCAGCATTTT. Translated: CATSRDLRSSNQPQHF.

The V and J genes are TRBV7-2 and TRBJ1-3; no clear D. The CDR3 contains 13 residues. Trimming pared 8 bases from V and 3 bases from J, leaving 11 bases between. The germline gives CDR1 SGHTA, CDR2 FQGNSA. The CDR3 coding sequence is TGTGCCAGCGGCCCTCGCATTGGAAACACCATATATTTT. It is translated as CASGPRIGNTIYF.

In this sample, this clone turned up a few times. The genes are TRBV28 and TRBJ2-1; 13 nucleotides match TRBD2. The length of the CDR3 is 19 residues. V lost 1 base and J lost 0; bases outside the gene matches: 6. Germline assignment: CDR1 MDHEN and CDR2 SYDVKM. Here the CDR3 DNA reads TGTGCCAGCAGTTTATACAGGACTAGCGGGGGTCTCTCCTACAATGAGCAGTTCTTC. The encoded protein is CASSLYRTSGGLSYNEQFF.

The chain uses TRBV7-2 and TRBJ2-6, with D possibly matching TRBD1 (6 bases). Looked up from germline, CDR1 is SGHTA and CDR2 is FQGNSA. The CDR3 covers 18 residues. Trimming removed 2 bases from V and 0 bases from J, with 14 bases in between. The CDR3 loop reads CASSLWAQGISGANVLTF. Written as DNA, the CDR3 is TGTGCCAGCAGCTTATGGGCACAGGGAATCTCTGGGGCCAACGTCCTGACTTTC.

The CDR3 DNA is TGTGCCAGCAGAGTAAGCGGGGGGGAGGGCGGGTGGACAGATACGCAGTATTTT. Amino acids: CASRVSGGEGGWTDTQYF. This chain connects TRBV2 to TRBJ2-3; TRBD2 matches at 10 bases. Germline loops: CDR1 SNHLY, CDR2 FYNNEI. The junction had 15 bases not matched to a gene; V was cut back by 6 bases and J by 3 bases. The CDR3 extends over 18 amino acids.